These T cell receptor beta chains were read from a single sample in a study of cytomegalovirus exposure and HLA in healthy donors. Profiled with immunoSEQ multiplex PCR; TCRdb holds only in-frame clones, not every one. The table has about 150,000 clones, 70% to 80% seen once. The specimen was PBMCs. The receptor source for this set is a woman aged 55-70 years in good health and CMV-seropositive. Each CDR3 is given with its conserved first and last residue. D genes are given only for firm matches. Clone sizes are given selectively: once, few, many, or a class where the clone is expanded.

v_call	clone_size	d_call	j_call	cdr3_nt	cdr3_aa
TRBV28	NA	TRBD1	TRBJ1-5	TGTGCCAGCAGTCTTCCCGGGACAGGAATCGGACAGCCCCAGCATTTT	CASSLPGTGIGQPQHF
TRBV7-3	NA	NA	TRBJ2-5	TGTGCCAGCAGCTTATCGGCAGGAGGAGAGACCCAGTACTTC	CASSLSAGGETQYF
TRBV5-1	NA	TRBD2	TRBJ2-1	TGCGCCAGCAGCTTGGCTAGCGGGGCGACTGAGCAGTTCTTC	CASSLASGATEQFF
TRBV18	NA	NA	TRBJ1-1	TGTGCCAGCTCACCCCGAGCGGTGGGGACTGAAGCTTTCTTT	CASSPRAVGTEAFF
TRBV7-2	once	TRBD1	TRBJ2-1	TGTGCCAGCAGTTCCCGGGACAGGGTCTACAATGAGCAGTTCTTC	CASSSRDRVYNEQFF
TRBV21-1	NA	NA	TRBJ2-7	TGTGCCAGCAGCTTTACGCCAGGAATCGGCTCCTACGAGCAGTACTTC	CASSFTPGIGSYEQYF
TRBV15	NA	TRBD2	TRBJ2-3	TGTGCCACCAGCAGAGGACTAGCGGCTAGCACAGATACGCAGTATTTT	CATSRGLAASTDTQYF
TRBV27	NA	NA	TRBJ2-1	TGTGCCAGCAGCCGAAGGCCAGATCGGAGTGTGAATGAGCAGTTCTTC	CASSRRPDRSVNEQFF
TRBV7-9	NA	TRBD2	TRBJ2-7	TGTGCCAGCAGCTCCAGACTAGCGGGAGGCTACGAGCAGTACTTC	CASSSRLAGGYEQYF
TRBV5-1	NA	NA	TRBJ1-5	TGCGCCAGCAGCTTGGCCGGTGGTAGCAATCAGCCCCAGCATTTT	CASSLAGGSNQPQHF
TRBV30	NA	NA	TRBJ2-7	TGTGCCTCGACCGGGTCGGGTTACGAGCAGTACTTC	CASTGSGYEQYF
TRBV4-1	few	NA	TRBJ1-2	TGCGCCAGCAGCCAAGTAAATGACCCGGGAGGCTACACCTTC	CASSQVNDPGGYTF
TRBV2	NA	TRBD1	TRBJ2-5	TGTGCCAGCAGCTCGGACAGGGGGCTCGAAGAGACCCAGTACTTC	CASSSDRGLEETQYF
TRBV6-1	NA	TRBD2	TRBJ2-5	TGTGCCAGCAGAAGGGACTCAGGGCGGGGGGAGACCCAGTACTTC	CASRRDSGRGETQYF
TRBV5-1	NA	NA	TRBJ2-3	TGCGCCAGCAGCTCCAATCCGGCGGGTACAGATACGCAGTATTTT	CASSSNPAGTDTQYF
TRBV29-1	NA	NA	TRBJ1-1	TGCAGCGTTGGGGAACGGGGGGGAACTGAAGCTTTCTTT	CSVGERGGTEAFF
TRBV6-5	NA	TRBD1	TRBJ1-1	TGTGCCAGCAGTCCCGGGACAGGGTACACTGAAGCTTTCTTT	CASSPGTGYTEAFF